The count of the clone carrying this TCR beta chain is one. Each CDR3 protein is one row after TCRdb ran MiXCR on the RT-PCR reads. Counted here are fewer than 800,000 distinct CDR3 sequences, approximately 15% occurring once; the ten biggest clones make up 3.6%. This CDR3 region has 18 residues. The V gene's germline CDR1 is SGHDN and CDR2 FVKESK. The V segment lost 0 bases and the J segment 3 bases; nucleotides outside the gene matches: 13. The clonotype originates from a female donor in good health, serving as a healthy control. The chain recombines TRBV14 with TRBJ1-1; 7 bases map to TRBD1. The sample consisted of memory CD4+ T cells from blood. The CDR3 reads CASSQDAIPGGVDTEAFF. The CDR3 DNA reads as TGTGCCAGCAGCCAAGATGCGATACCAGGGGGGGTCGACACTGAAGCTTTCTTT.